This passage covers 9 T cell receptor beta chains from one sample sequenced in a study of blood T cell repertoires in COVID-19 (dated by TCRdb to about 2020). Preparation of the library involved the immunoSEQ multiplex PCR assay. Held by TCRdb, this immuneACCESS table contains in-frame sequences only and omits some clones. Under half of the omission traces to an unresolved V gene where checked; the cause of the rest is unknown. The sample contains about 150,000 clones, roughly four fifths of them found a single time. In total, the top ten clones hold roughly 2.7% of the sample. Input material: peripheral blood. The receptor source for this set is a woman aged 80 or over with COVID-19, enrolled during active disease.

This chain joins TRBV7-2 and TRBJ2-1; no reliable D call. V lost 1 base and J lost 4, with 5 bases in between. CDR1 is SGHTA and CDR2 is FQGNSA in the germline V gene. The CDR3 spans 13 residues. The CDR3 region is CASSLGPYNEQFF. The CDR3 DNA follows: TGTGCCAGCAGCTTAGGGCCTTACAATGAGCAGTTCTTC.

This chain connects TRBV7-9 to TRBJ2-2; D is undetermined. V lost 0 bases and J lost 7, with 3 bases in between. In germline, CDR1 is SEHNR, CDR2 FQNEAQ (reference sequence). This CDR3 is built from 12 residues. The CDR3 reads CASSLAYGELFF. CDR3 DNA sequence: TGTGCCAGCAGCTTAGCCTACGGGGAGCTGTTTTTT.

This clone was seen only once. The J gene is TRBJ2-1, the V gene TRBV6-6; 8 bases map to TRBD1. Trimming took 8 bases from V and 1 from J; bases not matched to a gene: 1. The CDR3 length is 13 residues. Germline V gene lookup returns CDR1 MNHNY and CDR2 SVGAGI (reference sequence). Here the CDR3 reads CASRTGSYNEQFF. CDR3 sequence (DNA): TGTGCCAGCCGGACAGGGTCCTACAATGAGCAGTTCTTC.

DNA for the CDR3: TGTGCCAGTAGTATAGATAAACTAGCGGCACAAGAGACCCAGTACTTC. Amino acids: CASSIDKLAAQETQYF. The J gene is TRBJ2-5, the V gene TRBV19; 8 positions agree with TRBD2. CDR3 length: 16 residues. V shed 0 bases, J shed 2 bases, and the junction held 5 bases outside the gene matches. The germline gives CDR1 LNHDA, CDR2 SQIVND (reference sequence).

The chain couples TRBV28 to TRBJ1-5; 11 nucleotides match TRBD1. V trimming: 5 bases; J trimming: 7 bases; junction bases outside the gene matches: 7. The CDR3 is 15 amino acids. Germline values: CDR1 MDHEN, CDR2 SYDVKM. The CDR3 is CASSPWDRGGQPQHF. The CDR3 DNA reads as TGTGCCAGCAGTCCGTGGGACAGGGGGGGCCAGCCCCAGCATTTT. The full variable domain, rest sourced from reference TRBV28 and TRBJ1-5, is DVKVTQSSRYLVKRTGEKVFLECVQDMDHENMFWYRQDPGLGLRLIYFSYDVKMKEKGDIPEGYSVSREKKERFSLILESASTNQTSMYLCASSPWDRGGQPQHFGDGTRLSIL.

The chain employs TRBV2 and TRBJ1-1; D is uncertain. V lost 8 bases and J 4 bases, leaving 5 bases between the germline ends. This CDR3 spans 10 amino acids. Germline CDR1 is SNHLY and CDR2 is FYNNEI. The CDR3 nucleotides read TGTGCCAGCTCCTCCACTGAAGCTTTCTTT. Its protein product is CASSSTEAFF.

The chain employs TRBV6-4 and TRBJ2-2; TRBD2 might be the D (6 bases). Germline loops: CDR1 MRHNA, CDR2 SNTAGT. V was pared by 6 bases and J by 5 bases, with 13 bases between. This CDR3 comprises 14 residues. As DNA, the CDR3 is TGTGCCAGCAGGAAGACTAGTACGACCGGGGAGCTGTTTTTT. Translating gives CASRKTSTTGELFF.

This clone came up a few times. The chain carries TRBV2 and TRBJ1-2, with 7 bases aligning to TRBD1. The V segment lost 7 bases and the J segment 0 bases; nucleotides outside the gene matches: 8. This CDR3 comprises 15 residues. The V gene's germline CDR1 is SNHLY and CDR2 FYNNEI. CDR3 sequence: CASTVDRTTNYGYTF. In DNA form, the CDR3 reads TGTGCCAGCACAGTGGACAGGACCACTAACTATGGCTACACCTTC.

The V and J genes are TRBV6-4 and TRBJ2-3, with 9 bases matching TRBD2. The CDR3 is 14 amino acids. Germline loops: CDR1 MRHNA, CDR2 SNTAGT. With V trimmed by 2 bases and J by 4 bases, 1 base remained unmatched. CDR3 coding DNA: TGTGCCAGCAGTGACGGCGGGGGGGCAGATACGCAGTATTTT. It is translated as CASSDGGGADTQYF.